This entry lists 9 T cell receptor beta chains sequenced from one sample in a study of blood T cell repertoires in COVID-19. Using immunoSEQ multiplex PCR, the repertoire was profiled, and TCRdb retains in-frame clones only, with some absent. The sample has over 95,000 clones, approximately 80% seen once. Sequenced sample: peripheral blood. These receptors originate from a human donor in a cohort sampled during active COVID-19.

In this sample, this clone turned up once. The chain is built from TRBV29-1 and TRBJ2-3; 9 bases map to TRBD1. Germline CDR1 and CDR2: SQVTM and ANQGSEA. Trimming removed 7 bases from V and 3 bases from J; junction bases left unmatched: 2. There are 12 residues in the CDR3. The CDR3 bases are TGCAGCGCTGACAGGGGGACAGATACGCAGTATTTT. Translated: CSADRGTDTQYF.

This clone was found a few times. The V and J genes are TRBV27 and TRBJ1-2; D unresolved. The CDR3 contains 12 residues. In germline, CDR1 is MNHEY, CDR2 SMNVEV (reference sequence). Trimming left V 4 bases short and J 3 bases short, with 6 bases between. CDR3 in amino acids: CASSSGYYGYTF. The CDR3 DNA sequence: TGTGCCAGCAGTTCCGGGTACTATGGCTACACCTTC.

This clone was seen a few times. The chain joins TRBV7-6 to TRBJ1-2, with TRBD1 identical over 9 bases. V shed 5 bases and J 0 bases; nucleotides not matched to a gene: 4. Germline-derived CDR1 and CDR2 are SGHVS and FNYEAQ. This CDR3 contains 15 residues. Here the CDR3 DNA reads TGTGCCAGCAGCGTACAGGGGGCAGCTAACTATGGCTACACCTTC. This gives the protein CASSVQGAANYGYTF.

The genes are TRBV2 and TRBJ1-4; the D is unclear. Deletions cut 7 bases from V and 4 bases from J, with 10 bases between. This CDR3 contains 13 residues. CDR1 is SNHLY, CDR2 FYNNEI, per germline. The CDR3 loop is CASNEGGNEKLFF. CDR3 nucleotide sequence: TGTGCCAGCAATGAGGGAGGTAATGAAAAACTGTTTTTT.

The genes are TRBV6-5 and TRBJ2-7; a possible D gene is TRBD1 (6 bases). V lost 3 bases, J lost 2 bases, and 8 bases lay in between. The CDR3 is made up of 13 amino acids. Germline loops: CDR1 MNHEY, CDR2 SVGAGI. DNA of the CDR3: TGTGCCAGCAGTTATGAGGGGGCCTACGAGCAGTACTTC. It codes for CASSYEGAYEQYF.

This clone occurred a few times. The same CDR3 arises from other DNA sequences in this sample as well. The chain recombines TRBV3-1 (or the pseudogene TRBV3-2) with TRBJ1-5; the match to TRBD1 covers 7 bases. With 1 base clipped from V and 6 bases from J, the junction kept 3 bases outside the gene matches. This CDR3 comprises 14 residues. Germline V CDR1 and CDR2: LGHDT, YNNKEL (reference sequence). CDR3 coding DNA: TGTGCCAGCAGCCAAGCAGGGGGTAGTCAGCCCCAGCATTTT. It encodes CASSQAGGSQPQHF.

The chain links TRBV19 to TRBJ1-2, with D tentatively TRBD1 (6 bases). Germline values: CDR1 LNHDA, CDR2 SQIVND (reference sequence). The ends were cut back, 2 bases at V and 4 bases at J, with 8 bases in the middle. This CDR3 spans 13 amino acids. The CDR3 nucleotides are TGTGCCAGTAGTATAAGAGGGGGCTATGGCTACACCTTC. Translated: CASSIRGGYGYTF.

This clone was detected a few times. V and J are TRBV24-1 and TRBJ2-5; possibly TRBD2 for D (5 bases). V dropped 3 bases and J dropped 1 base, with 14 bases sitting between them. CDR1 KGHDR and CDR2 SFDVKD come from the germline V gene. There are 16 residues in the CDR3. In nucleotides, the CDR3 is TGTGCCACCAGTGATCCTAGCAGGAGAGGCCAAGAGACCCAGTACTTC. This gives the protein CATSDPSRRGQETQYF.

The chain combines TRBV14 with TRBJ1-5; the match to TRBD1 covers 8 bases. The germline V gene has CDR1 SGHDN and CDR2 FVKESK. Germline trimming cut 1 base from V and 6 bases from J; bases unmatched to any gene: 5. This CDR3 is built from 15 residues. The CDR3 DNA is TGTGCCAGCAGCCAAGCCCAGGGGGCAGGTCAGCCCCAGCATTTT. Its translation is CASSQAQGAGQPQHF.